This entry is about one T cell receptor (beta chain). What it binds is not known. V dropped 0 bases and J dropped 0 bases, with 3 bases sitting between them. CDR1 is SGHRS and CDR2 is YFSETQ in the germline V gene. The CDR3 totals 13 residues. The treatment was: some 19 received Ad26.COV2.S at low or high dose, single or two shots; about five received placebo; per-sample allocation not given. Sampling occurred on day 63 after the first vaccine or placebo injection. The sample came from a Boston adult aged 18-55 years. What was given as vaccine was an Ad26 vector encoding Wuhan-strain SARS-CoV-2 spike. This specimen comes from a study of Ad26.COV2.S vaccination and SARS-CoV-2 variants. Study-level findings and limits: While placebo recipients had lower spike-specific TCR breadth, vaccine recipients had more. Vaccinees and placebo recipients showed similar non-spike TCR breadth.

Clones were sequenced by immunoSEQ multiplex PCR, and TCRdb holds only the in-frame ones, with some missing. The sample carries hundreds of thousands of clones, 70% to 90% recorded once. The specimen was peripheral blood, collected in a trial of Ad26.COV2.S vaccine versus placebo. The origin of this receptor is a person aged 18 to 59 who received the Ad26.COV2.S COVID-19 vaccine or a placebo. J is TRBJ1-1 and V is TRBV5-1, with unresolved D. CDR3 in amino acids: CASSLDLNTEAFF. The CDR3 bases are TGCGCCAGCAGCTTGGATCTGAACACTGAAGCTTTCTTT.